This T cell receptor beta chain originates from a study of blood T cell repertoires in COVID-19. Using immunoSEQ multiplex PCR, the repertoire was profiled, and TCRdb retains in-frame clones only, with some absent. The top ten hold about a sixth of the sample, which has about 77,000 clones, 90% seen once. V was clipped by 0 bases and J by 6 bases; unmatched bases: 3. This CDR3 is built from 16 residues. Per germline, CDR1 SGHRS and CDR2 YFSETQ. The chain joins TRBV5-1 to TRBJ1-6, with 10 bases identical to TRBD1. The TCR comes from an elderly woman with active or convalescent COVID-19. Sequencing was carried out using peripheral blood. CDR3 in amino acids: CASSLEGTGVNSPLHF. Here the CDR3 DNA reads TGCGCCAGCAGCTTGGAGGGGACAGGGGTTAATTCACCCCTCCACTTT.